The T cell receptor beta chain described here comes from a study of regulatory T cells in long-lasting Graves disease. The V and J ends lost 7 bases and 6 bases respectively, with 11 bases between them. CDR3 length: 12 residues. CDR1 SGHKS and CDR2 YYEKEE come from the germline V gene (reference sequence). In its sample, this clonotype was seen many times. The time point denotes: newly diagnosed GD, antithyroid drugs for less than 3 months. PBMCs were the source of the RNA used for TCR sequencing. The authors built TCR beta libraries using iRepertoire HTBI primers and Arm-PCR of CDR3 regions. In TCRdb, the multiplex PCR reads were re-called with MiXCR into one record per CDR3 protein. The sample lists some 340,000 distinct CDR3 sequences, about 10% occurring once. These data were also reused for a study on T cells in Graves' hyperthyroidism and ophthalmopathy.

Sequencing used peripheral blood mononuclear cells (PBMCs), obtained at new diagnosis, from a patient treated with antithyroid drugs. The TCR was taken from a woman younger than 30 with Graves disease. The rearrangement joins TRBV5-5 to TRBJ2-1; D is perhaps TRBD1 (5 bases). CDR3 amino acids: CASRWGGNEQFF. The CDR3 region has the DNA TGTGCCAGCCGATGGGGCGGCAATGAGCAGTTCTTC. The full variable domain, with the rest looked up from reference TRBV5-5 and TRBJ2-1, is DAGVTQSPTHLIKTRGQQVTLRCSPISGHKSVSWYQQVLGQGPQFIFQYYEKEERGRGNFPDRFSARQFPNYSSELNVNALLLGDSALYLCASRWGGNEQFFGPGTRLTVL.